This TCR beta chain stems from a study of shared clonotypes between healthy human individuals (TCRdb year 2020). Context from the whole study: The cohort included three men and a couple of women between 18 and 49 years of age. Per donor, three plates each were used for CD4 naive and CD4 memory, two for CD8 naive, and one for CD8 memory. Different laboratories and diverse techniques were used to prepare libraries and sequence TCR repertoires, to increase sequencing depth and limit assay-specific biases. Per donor, leukapheresis produced somewhere between about 0.8 and 9 billion PBMCs. To estimate repertoire size and how much clonotype sharing occurs between individuals, the study deeply sequenced the blood TCR repertoires of several healthy adults. What the authors observed across the whole study: Higher generation probabilities were observed for clonotypes shared by all four sorted-subset donors than for non-shared clonotypes. Sampling was restricted to blood, and TCR repertoires in tissues likely differ from the TCR repertoires found in blood. The genetic and exposure-history diversity represented was limited by the small number of donors. Naive subsets generally had larger estimated clonotype richness than memory subsets did. Incomplete sequencing was indicated by rarefaction of sorted-subset datasets, despite the large sequencing depth. Sharing across a few donors was observed for approximately 5% of naive CD4, 3% to 3.5% of naive CD8, around 2.5% of memory CD4, and roughly 0.4% of memory CD8 clonotypes. Pairwise subsampling led to the expectation that sequencing depth would affect the degree of clonotype sharing among donors.

The donors were healthy, HIV-negative adults who had no recently reported acute infections or vaccinations. All donors were Caucasian adults living in Nashville, Tennessee, USA. CD4+ T cells were enriched through magnetic negative selection, after which naive cells were positively selected on CD45RA and the remaining negative fraction served as the memory subset. Blood was obtained by leukapheresis, after which PBMCs were separated by Ficoll-Histopaque density gradient centrifugation and cryopreserved in liquid nitrogen vapor phase. Purity and quantity of every magnetically sorted T cell population were checked by analytical flow cytometry. Genomic DNA was isolated from every sorted fraction and measured by UV absorbance on a Nanodrop 2000c. A word on this clone: Its antigen remains undetermined. No qualities accompany the bases; no much larger clone lies one base away.

The trim is 0 bases for V and 5 bases for J, with a gap of 8 bases between the germline ends. According to the germline V gene, CDR1 reads MGHRA and CDR2 reads YSYEKL. From the cysteine through the phenylalanine, the CDR3 covers 13 amino acids. CDR3 DNA only is kept here, 39 bases in frame from base 1. Using the deep immunoSEQ assay, multiplex PCR amplified TCR CDR3 regions from genomic DNA. For each cell subset, the extracted genomic DNA was distributed evenly across all wells of several immunoSEQ 96-well plates, and each plate served as one replicate. For sorted subsets, each replicate PCR was loaded with around 200 ng genomic DNA, equivalent to roughly 30,000 T cell genomes. Purified libraries were measured with a Qubit 3.0 fluorometer, size-checked on a Bioanalyzer 2100, and measured again with the KAPA Library Quantification kit. Each immunoSEQ 96-well plate was sequenced on its own single-read 150-cycle Illumina NextSeq 550 flow cell. On the study's bioinformatics: Because the immunoSEQ output held only junctional sequences and lacked quality scores, the filtering could not match the filtering applied to full-length reads. Sequences were annotated with PyIR, a Python wrapper for IgBLAST v1.9, using IMGT germline references to assign V/J genes and CDR3. Reads were removed for weak V/J assignments (E-value above 1e-6), missing CDR3, stop codons, out-of-frame junctions, or ambiguous translated residues. V3J clonotypes were defined by identical inferred V gene, J gene, and CDR3 amino acid sequence. Percentage overlap between repertoires was computed as shared unique clonotypes divided by the size of the smaller repertoire. Three approaches were used to assess repertoire richness: RTK rarefaction, the Chao1 estimator, and Recon v2.1 estimates of unobserved clonotypes. Generation probabilities were computed with OLGA for all TCRbeta clonotypes obtained by the gDNA method from several donors. TCRdb stores this immuneACCESS table with in-frame sequences only. Part of the clones is absent; in the studies checked, under half of the shortfall reflects unresolved V genes, and no reason is known for the rest. From that table come the V and J calls and clone size; the DNA was used to work out D and trimming. The sample profile shows approximately 2,300,000 clones; 85% to 95% of them were found once. 0.37% of the sample comes from the top ten.

The rearranged chain carries TRBV4-1 and TRBJ2-7; the D gene identity is not certain. The source material was naive CD4+ T cells from PBMCs. Taken with the paper, the label for cell subset or site translates to: CD45RA+ positively selected. This clonotype was sampled from a man in his late teens or twenties in good health. Some clones in this sample may be carry-over from other donors' samples. CDR3 protein: CASSQDPRDEQYF. The nucleotide sequence reads TGCGCCAGCAGCCAAGACCCCCGGGACGAGCAGTACTTC.